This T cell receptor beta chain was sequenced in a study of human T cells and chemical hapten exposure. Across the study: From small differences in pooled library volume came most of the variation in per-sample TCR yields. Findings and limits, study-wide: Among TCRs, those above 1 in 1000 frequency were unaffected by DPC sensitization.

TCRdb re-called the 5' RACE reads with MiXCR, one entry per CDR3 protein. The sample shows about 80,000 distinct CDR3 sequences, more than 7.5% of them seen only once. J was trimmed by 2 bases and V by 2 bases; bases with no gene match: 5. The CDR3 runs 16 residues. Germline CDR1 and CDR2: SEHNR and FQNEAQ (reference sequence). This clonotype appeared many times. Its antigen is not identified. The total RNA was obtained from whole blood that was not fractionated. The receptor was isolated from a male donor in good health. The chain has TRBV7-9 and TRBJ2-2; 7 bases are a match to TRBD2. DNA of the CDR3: TGTGCCAGCAGCTTACGGCTAGCGGTTAACACCGGGGAGCTGTTTTTT. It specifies CASSLRLAVNTGELFF.